This TCR beta chain was identified during a study of OX40 agonist ivuxolimab in advanced cancers. General study points: Researchers report that CD8+ T cells had, on average, more expanded clones than CD4+.

Trimming stripped 0 bases from V and 1 base from J, with 6 bases between. Germline CDR1 SGHDT, CDR2 YYEEEE. This CDR3 region has 14 residues. Notes on this clone: Antigen specificity is unknown.

Sequencing used immunoSEQ multiplex PCR; TCRdb keeps in-frame clones, though not all of them. This sample has more than 10,000 clones; over 75% occur once, and the top ten carry about 20%. The receptor comes from an adult with an advanced solid tumor such as melanoma, head and neck, liver or kidney cancer. The chain carries TRBV5-6 and TRBJ2-3; D unresolved. The starting material was CD4+ or CD8+ T cells sorted from blood, obtained in a trial of the OX40 agonist ivuxolimab. The CDR3 here is CASSLASGTDTQYF. CDR3 nucleotide sequence: TGTGCCAGCAGCTTGGCCTCCGGCACAGATACGCAGTATTTT.